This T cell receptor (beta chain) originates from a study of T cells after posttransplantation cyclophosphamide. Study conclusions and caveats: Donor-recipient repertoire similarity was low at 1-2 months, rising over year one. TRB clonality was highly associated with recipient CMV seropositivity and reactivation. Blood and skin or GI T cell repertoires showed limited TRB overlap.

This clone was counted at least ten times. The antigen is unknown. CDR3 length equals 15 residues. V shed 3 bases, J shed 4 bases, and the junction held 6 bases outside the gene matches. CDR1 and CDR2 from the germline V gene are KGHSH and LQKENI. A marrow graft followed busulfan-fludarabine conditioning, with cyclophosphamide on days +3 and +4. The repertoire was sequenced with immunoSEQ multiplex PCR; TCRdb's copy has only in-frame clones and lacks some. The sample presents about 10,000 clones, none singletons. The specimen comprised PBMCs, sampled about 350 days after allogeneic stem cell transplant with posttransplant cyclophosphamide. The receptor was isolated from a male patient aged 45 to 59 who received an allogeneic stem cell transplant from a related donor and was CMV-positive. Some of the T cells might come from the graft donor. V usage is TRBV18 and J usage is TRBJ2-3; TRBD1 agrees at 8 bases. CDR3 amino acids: CASSPGQDRSDTQYF. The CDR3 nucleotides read TGTGCCAGCTCACCGGGACAGGATCGCTCAGATACGCAGTATTTT.